The clone carrying this T cell receptor beta chain appeared many times. This record comes from a study of response to subunit inactivated influenza vaccine. The CDR3 has 14 amino acids. V was trimmed by 3 bases and J by 5 bases, leaving 11 bases between them. From germline, CDR1 is SEHNR and CDR2 FQNEAQ (reference sequence). Using its own MiXCR run on the RT-PCR reads, TCRdb lists one record per CDR3 protein. Of under 850,000 distinct CDR3 sequences in the sample, about a fifth were seen once. The sequence came from a man over 45 who received an inactivated influenza vaccine. This chain links TRBV7-9 with TRBJ1-5, with D possibly matching TRBD1 (5 bases). The starting material was PBMCs from blood, obtained 5 to 6 days after vaccination. CDR3 coding DNA: TGTGCCAGCAGCTTTGGGGGGATCGATCAGCCCCAGCATTTT. Translated: CASSFGGIDQPQHF.